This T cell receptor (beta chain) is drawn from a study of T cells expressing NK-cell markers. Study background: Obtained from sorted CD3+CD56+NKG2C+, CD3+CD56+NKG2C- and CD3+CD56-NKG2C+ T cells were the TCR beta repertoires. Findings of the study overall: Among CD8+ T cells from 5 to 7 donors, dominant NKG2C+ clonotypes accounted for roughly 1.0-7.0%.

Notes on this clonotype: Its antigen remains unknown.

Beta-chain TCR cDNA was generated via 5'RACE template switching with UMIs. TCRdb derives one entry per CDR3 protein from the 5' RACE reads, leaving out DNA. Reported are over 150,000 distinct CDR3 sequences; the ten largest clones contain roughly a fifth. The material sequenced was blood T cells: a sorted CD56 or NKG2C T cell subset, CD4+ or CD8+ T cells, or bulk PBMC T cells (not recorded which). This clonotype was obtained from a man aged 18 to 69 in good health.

CDR3: CASSLRMTGRGTGELFF. This chain joins TRBV11-3 and TRBJ2-2; checking the TCRdb D call of TRBD1 is not possible without DNA. In germline, CDR1 is SGHNT, CDR2 YENEEA. The CDR3 is 17 residues long.